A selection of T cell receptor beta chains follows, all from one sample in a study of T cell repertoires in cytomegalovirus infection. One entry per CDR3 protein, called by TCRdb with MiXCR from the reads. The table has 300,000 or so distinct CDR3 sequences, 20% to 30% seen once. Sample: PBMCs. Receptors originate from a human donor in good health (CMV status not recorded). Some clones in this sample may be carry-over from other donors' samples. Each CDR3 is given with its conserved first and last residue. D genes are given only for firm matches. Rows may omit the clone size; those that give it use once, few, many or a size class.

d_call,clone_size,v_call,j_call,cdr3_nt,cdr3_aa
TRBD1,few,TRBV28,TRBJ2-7,TGTGCCAGCAGGACGGGGACAGGGGTACCCTACGAGCAGTACTTC,CASRTGTGVPYEQYF
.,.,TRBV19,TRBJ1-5,TGTGCCACCGCGGGACGGAAAAATAATCAGCCCCAGCATTTT,CATAGRKNNQPQHF
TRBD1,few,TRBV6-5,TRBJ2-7,TGTGCCAGCAGTTACTCGAGGGACAGCTCCTACGAGCAGTACTTC,CASSYSRDSSYEQYF
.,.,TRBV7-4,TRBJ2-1,TGTGCCAGCAGCTACGGGTCCATCGGTGAGCAGTTCTTC,CASSYGSIGEQFF
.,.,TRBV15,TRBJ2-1,TGTGCCACCAGCAGAGATAACAATGAGCAGTTCTTC,CATSRDNNEQFF
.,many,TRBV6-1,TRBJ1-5,TGTGCCAGCACCGAACGGGACTGGGGGAGTCAGCCCCAGCATTTT,CASTERDWGSQPQHF
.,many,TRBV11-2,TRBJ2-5,TGTGCCAGCAGCACGATGGGACGGCCCATAGGGGAGACCCAGTACTTC,CASSTMGRPIGETQYF
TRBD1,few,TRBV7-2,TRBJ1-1,TGTGCCAGCAGCAGGGACAGGGGACAGAACACTGAAGCTTTCTTT,CASSRDRGQNTEAFF
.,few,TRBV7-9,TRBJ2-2,TGTGCCAGCAGCTTAGGCTGGCAGCCGAACACCGGGGAGCTGTTTTTT,CASSLGWQPNTGELFF
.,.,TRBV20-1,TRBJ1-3,TGCAGTGCTAGCCAAGACAGAACTGGAAACACCATATATTTT,CSASQDRTGNTIYF
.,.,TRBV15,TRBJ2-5,TGTGCCACCAGCACCGACCGGGACGGGCAACCCCGAGAGACCCAGTACTTC,CATSTDRDGQPRETQYF
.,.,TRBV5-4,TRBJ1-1,TGTGCCAGCAGCTTTCTGGACGGCCGATTTGCTTTCTTT,CASSFLDGRFAFF
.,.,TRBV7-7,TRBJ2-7,TGTGCCAGCAGCTTAGACGAGAAGAGATCGTTCGAGCAGTACTTC,CASSLDEKRSFEQYF
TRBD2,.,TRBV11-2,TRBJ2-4,TGTGCCAGCAGCCTAGCGGGAGAGGACATTCAGTACTTC,CASSLAGEDIQYF
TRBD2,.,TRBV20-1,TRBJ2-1,TGCAGTGCCGCGACTAGCTCAGATGAGCAGTTCTTC,CSAATSSDEQFF
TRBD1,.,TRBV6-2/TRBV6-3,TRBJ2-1,TGTGCCAGCAGTTATGGACAGGACCTATACAATGAGCAGTTCTTC,CASSYGQDLYNEQFF
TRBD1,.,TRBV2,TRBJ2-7,TGTGCCAGCAGTGGGACAGGGGGCGAGGAGCAGTACTTC,CASSGTGGEEQYF
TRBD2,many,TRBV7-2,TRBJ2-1,TGTGCCAGCAGCTTAGCAGGACTAGCGGGGACCAATGAGCAGTTCTTC,CASSLAGLAGTNEQFF
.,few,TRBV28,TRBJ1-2,TGTGCCAGCAGTCTGACGGATTTCCCCTACTATGGCTACACCTTC,CASSLTDFPYYGYTF
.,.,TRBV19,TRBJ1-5,TGTGCCAGTAGTATTCCTCTTATGGGGGGGGAGACCCAGCATTTT,CASSIPLMGGETQHF
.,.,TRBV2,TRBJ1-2,TGTGCCAGCAGAATGTCTTTCTATGGCTACACCTTC,CASRMSFYGYTF
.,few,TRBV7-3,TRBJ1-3,TGTGCCAGCAGCTCACAGGGAGGCTCTGGAAACACCATATATTTT,CASSSQGGSGNTIYF
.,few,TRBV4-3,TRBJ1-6,TGCGCCAGCAGCCAAGTCGTGATCTGGGGAAATGATTCCTATAATTCACCCCTCCACTTT,CASSQVVIWGNDSYNSPLHF
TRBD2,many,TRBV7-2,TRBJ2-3,TGTGCCAGCAGCTTAGTACGGCTAGCGGGAGTCACCAGCACAGATACGCAGTATTTT,CASSLVRLAGVTSTDTQYF
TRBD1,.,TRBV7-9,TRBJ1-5,TGTGCCAGCAACTCCGGGACAGGGGGCTTCAGCAATCAGCCCCAGCATTTT,CASNSGTGGFSNQPQHF
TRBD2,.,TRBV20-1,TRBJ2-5,TGCAGTGCTTACCAGCGGGATTGGTACCAAGAGATCCAGTACTTC,CSAYQRDWYQEIQYF
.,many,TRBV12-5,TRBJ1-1,TGTGCTAGTGGTTTGCAGGGGAACACTGAAGCTTTCTTT,CASGLQGNTEAFF
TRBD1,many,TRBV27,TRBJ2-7,TGTGCCAGCAGTTGGACAGGGCGGGAGCAGTACTTC,CASSWTGREQYF
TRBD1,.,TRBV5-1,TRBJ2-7,TGCGCCAGCAGGTATGAAGGGACAGGGTTCCGCGAGCAGTACTTC,CASRYEGTGFREQYF
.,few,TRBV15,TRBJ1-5,TGTGCCACCAGCGGACAGTATAGCAATCAGCCCCAGCATTTT,CATSGQYSNQPQHF
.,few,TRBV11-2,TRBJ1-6,TGTGCCAGCAGCTTCCGGACTTCACCCCTCCACTTT,CASSFRTSPLHF
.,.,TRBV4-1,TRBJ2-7,TGCGCCAGCAGCCAAGACTGGCCGACCTCCTACGAGCAGTACTTC,CASSQDWPTSYEQYF
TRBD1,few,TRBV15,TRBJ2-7,TGTGCCACCAGCAGACACGGGACAGGGGCCTACGAGCAGTACTTC,CATSRHGTGAYEQYF
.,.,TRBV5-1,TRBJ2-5,TGCGCCAGCAGCTTGCGTACGGGTGGGCCAGAGACCCAGTACTTC,CASSLRTGGPETQYF
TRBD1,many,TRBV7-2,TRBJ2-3,TGTGCCAGCAGCTTAGCGGGGACAGGGGGCACAGATACGCAGTATTTT,CASSLAGTGGTDTQYF
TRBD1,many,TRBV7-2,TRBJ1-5,TGTGCCAGCAGCTCGGACAGGGACCAGCCCCAGCATTTT,CASSSDRDQPQHF
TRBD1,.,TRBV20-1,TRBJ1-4,TGCAGTGCTGAGGAGGGGGCTGGGGAAAAACTGTTTTTT,CSAEEGAGEKLFF
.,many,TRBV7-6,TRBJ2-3,TGTGCCAGCGGACTGTACGGGAGTACAGATACGCAGTATTTT,CASGLYGSTDTQYF